The sequence of this TCR beta chain was determined in a study of T cell responses to AZD1222 COVID-19 vaccine. There are 16 residues in the CDR3. V lost 7 bases, J lost 2 bases, and 17 bases lay in between. The germline CDR1 and CDR2 sequences are MNHEY and SMNVEV (reference sequence). About this clone itself: Its antigen is unknown.

Only in-frame clones appear in the TCRdb table, and some are missing; sequencing was by immunoSEQ multiplex PCR. The table shows more than 90,000 clones, with 88% occurring only once. Study-level findings and limits: Spike-wide vaccine-associated CD4 TCRs dominated at 160-218 and 743-854. Spike-specific TCR depth and breadth grew after two AZD1222 doses. It was only after the peak T cell response that any repertoires were sampled.

The chain links TRBV27 to TRBJ2-2, with a weak D call TRBD1 (5 bases). The sequence derives from an adult who received the AZD1222 COVID-19 vaccine. The source material was peripheral blood, sampled 28 days after the second AZD1222 dose. The CDR3 loop reads CASMVGAIKNTGELFF. The CDR3 nucleotides are TGTGCCAGCATGGTAGGGGCCATCAAAAACACCGGGGAGCTGTTTTTT.